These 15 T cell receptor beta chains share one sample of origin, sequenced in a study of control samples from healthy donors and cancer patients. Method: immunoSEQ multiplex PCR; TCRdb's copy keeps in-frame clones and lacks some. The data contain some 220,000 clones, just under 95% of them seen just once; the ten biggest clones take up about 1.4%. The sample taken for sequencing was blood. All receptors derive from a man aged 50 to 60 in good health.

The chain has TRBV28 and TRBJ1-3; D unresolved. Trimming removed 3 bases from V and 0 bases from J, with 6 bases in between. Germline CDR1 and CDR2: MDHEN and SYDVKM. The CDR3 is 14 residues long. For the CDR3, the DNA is TGTGCCAGCAGTTTTTTCCGCTCTGGAAACACCATATATTTT. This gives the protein CASSFFRSGNTIYF.

The CDR3 DNA sequence: TGTGCCAGCAGTTTATTATGGGTAGCAGAGAGCACAGATACGCAGTATTTT. It specifies CASSLLWVAESTDTQYF. The V call is TRBV28, the J call TRBJ2-3; D remains unclear. CDR1 and CDR2 from the germline V gene are MDHEN and SYDVKM. V was cut by 1 base and J by 0 bases, with 14 bases left in between. The CDR3 has 17 amino acids. Based on the CDR3 plus reference TRBV28 and TRBJ2-3, the full variable domain is DVKVTQSSRYLVKRTGEKVFLECVQDMDHENMFWYRQDPGLGLRLIYFSYDVKMKEKGDIPEGYSVSREKKERFSLILESASTNQTSMYLCASSLLWVAESTDTQYFGPGTRLTVL.

CDR3 residues: CASRAAPLPEAFF. In DNA, the CDR3 is TGTGCCAGCAGAGCCGCTCCACTCCCTGAAGCTTTCTTT. This chain connects TRBV28 to TRBJ1-1; D remains unclear. The germline CDR1 and CDR2 sequences are MDHEN and SYDVKM. The CDR3 extends over 13 amino acids. The ends were cut back, 6 bases at V and 6 bases at J, with 14 bases in the middle.

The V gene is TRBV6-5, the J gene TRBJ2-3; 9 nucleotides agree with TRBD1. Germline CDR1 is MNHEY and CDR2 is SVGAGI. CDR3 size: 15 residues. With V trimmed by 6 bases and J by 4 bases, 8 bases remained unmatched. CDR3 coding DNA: TGTGCCAGCAGAATACCGGGACAGGGATCAGATACGCAGTATTTT. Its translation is CASRIPGQGSDTQYF.

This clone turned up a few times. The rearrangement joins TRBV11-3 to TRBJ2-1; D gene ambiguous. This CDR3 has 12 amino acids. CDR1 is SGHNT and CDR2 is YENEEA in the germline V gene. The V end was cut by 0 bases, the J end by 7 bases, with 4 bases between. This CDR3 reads CASSLENNEQFF. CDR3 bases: TGTGCCAGCAGCTTAGAGAATAATGAGCAGTTCTTC.

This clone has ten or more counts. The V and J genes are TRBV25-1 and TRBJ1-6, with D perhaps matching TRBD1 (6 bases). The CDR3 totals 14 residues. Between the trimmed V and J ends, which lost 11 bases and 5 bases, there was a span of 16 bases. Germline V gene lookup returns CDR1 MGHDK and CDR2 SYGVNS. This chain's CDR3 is CASLSGQHNSPLHF. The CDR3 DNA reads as TGTGCCTCGCTTTCTGGACAGCATAATTCACCCCTCCACTTT.

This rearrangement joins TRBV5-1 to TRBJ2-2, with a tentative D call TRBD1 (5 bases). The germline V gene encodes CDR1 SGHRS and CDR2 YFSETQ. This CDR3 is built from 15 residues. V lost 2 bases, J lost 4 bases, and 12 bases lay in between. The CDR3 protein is CASSFEGASTGELFF. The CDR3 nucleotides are TGCGCCAGCAGCTTTGAAGGGGCCTCCACCGGGGAGCTGTTTTTT.

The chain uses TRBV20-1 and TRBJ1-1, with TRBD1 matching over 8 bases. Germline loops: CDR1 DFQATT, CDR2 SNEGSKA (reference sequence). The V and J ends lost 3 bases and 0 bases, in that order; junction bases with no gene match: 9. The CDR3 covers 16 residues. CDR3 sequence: CSASNPGQAMNTEAFF. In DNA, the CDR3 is TGCAGTGCTAGTAACCCGGGACAGGCGATGAACACTGAAGCTTTCTTT.

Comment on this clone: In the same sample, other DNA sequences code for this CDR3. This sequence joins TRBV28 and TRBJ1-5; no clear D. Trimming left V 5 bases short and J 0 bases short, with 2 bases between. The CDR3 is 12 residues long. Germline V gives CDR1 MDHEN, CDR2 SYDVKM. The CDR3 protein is CASSPSNQPQHF. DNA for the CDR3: TGTGCCAGCAGTCCTAGCAATCAGCCCCAGCATTTT.

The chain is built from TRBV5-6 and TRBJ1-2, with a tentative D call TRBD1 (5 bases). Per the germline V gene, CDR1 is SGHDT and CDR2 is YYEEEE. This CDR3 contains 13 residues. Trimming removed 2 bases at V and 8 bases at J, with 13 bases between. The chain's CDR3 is CASSFGRVGGYTF. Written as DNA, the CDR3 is TGTGCCAGCAGCTTCGGCAGGGTCGGGGGCTACACCTTC.

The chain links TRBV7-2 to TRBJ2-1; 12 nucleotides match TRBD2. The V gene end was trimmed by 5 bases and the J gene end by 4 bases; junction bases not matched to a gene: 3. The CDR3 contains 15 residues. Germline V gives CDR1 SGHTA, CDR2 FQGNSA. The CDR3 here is CASSPTSGGYNEQFF. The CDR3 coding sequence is TGTGCCAGCAGCCCTACTAGCGGGGGGTACAATGAGCAGTTCTTC.

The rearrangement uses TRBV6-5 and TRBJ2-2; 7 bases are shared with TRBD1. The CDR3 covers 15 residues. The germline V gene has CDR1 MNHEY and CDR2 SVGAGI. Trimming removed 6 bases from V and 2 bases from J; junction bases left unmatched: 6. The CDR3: CASRRDRRNTGELFF. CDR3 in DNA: TGTGCCAGCAGACGGGACAGACGTAACACCGGGGAGCTGTTTTTT.

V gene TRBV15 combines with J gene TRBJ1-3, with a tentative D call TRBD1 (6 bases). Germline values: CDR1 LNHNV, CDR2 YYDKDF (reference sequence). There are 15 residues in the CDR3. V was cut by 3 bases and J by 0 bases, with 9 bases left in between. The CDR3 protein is CATSRDSSSGNTIYF. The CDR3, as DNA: TGTGCCACCAGCAGGGACAGTAGCTCTGGAAACACCATATATTTT. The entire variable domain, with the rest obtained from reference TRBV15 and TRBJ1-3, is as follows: DAMVIQNPRYQVTQFGKPVTLSCSQTLNHNVMYWYQQKSSQAPKLLFHYYDKDFNNEADTPDNFQSRRPNTSFCFLDIRSPGLGDTAMYLCATSRDSSSGNTIYFGEGSWLTVV.

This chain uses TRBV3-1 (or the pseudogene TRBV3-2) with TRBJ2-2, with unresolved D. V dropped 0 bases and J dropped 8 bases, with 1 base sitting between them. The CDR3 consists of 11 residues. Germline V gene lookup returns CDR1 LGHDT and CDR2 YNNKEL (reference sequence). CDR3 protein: CASSQEGELFF. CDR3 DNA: TGTGCCAGCAGCCAAGAAGGGGAGCTGTTTTTT.

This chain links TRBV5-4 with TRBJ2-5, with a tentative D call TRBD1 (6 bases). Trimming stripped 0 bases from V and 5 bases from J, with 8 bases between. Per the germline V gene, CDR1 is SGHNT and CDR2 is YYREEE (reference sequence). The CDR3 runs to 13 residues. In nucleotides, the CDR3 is TGTGCCAGCAGCTTGGGTCAGGGGGAGACCCAGTACTTC. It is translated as CASSLGQGETQYF.